This T cell receptor beta chain was sequenced during a study of T-cell reconstitution after alpha-beta-depleted transplantation in children. V was pared by 2 bases and J by 0 bases, with 11 bases between. Germline V lookup: CDR1 SGHTA, CDR2 FQGTGA. CDR3 length equals 15 residues. Unique molecular identifiers were built into the TCRbeta library. MiXCR, applied by TCRdb to the PCR reads, yields one record per CDR3 protein. This sample has some 490,000 distinct CDR3 sequences; under 15% occur once, and the top ten carry around 5.6%. This clonotype was counted many times. Sequenced here: PBMCs from the stem cell graft donor, sampled from the stem cell graft. The clonotype comes from a human donor who donated a stem cell graft to a child with combined immunodeficiency. This sequence joins TRBV7-3 and TRBJ2-7; weak D call: TRBD2 (5 bases). For the CDR3, the DNA is TGTGCCAGCAGCTTAGCAACGGGGAGCTCCTACGAGCAGTACTTC. It codes for CASSLATGSSYEQYF.